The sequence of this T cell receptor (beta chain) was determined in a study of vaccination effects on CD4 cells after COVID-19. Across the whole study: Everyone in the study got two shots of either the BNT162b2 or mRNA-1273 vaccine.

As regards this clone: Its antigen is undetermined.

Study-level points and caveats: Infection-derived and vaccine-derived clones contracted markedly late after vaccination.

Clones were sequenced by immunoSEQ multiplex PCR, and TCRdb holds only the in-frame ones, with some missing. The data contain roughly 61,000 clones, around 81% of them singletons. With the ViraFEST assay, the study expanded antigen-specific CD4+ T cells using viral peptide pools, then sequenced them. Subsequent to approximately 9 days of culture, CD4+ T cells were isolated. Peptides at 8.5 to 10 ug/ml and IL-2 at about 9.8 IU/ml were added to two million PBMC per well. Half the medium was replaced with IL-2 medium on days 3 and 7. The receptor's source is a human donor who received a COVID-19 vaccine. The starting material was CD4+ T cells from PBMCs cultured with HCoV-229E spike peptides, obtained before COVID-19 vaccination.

The CDR3 DNA reads as TGCACCAGCGCCCCTGGGGAATACAACTATGGCTACACCTTC. Encoded protein: CTSAPGEYNYGYTF. The rearrangement joins TRBV1 to TRBJ1-2. TRBV1 is classified as a pseudogene. This CDR3 has 14 residues.